The 20 T cell receptor beta chains reported below all come from one sample, sequenced in a study of shared clonotypes between healthy human individuals. Profiling relied on immunoSEQ multiplex PCR, and the TCRdb table lists in-frame clones only, not all of them. This sample carries around 2.5 million clones, approximately 93% of them seen once, and the ten largest clones take approximately 0.35%. The sample was naive CD4+ T cells from PBMCs. Regarding subset: CD45RA+ positively selected. The receptors come from a young man in good health. Some clones in this sample may be carry-over from other donors' samples.

In DNA, the CDR3 is TGTGCCAGCAGCTCAGGGACTAGCGGGAGGGAGCTGTTTTTT. Translated: CASSSGTSGRELFF. The V gene is TRBV27, the J gene TRBJ2-2; 13 nucleotides match TRBD2. After removal of 6 bases from V and 9 bases from J, the junction contained 4 bases not matched to a gene. The CDR3 is made up of 14 amino acids. The germline V gene has CDR1 MNHEY and CDR2 SMNVEV (reference sequence).

The chain combines TRBV5-4 with TRBJ1-5; D uncertain. Germline V lookup: CDR1 SGHNT, CDR2 YYREEE (reference sequence). V gave up 0 bases and J gave up 0 bases, with 10 bases separating them. The CDR3 is 16 amino acids. CDR3 nucleotide sequence: TGTGCCAGCAGCTTGGCGTTGGATCATAGCAATCAGCCCCAGCATTTT. The encoded protein is CASSLALDHSNQPQHF.

The J gene is TRBJ2-3, the V gene TRBV29-1, with TRBD2 identical over 7 bases. CDR3 length equals 14 residues. Germline CDR1 reads SQVTM; CDR2 reads ANQGSEA. J lost 3 bases, V lost 8 bases, and 11 bases had no gene match. The chain's CDR3 is CSSFGGSYTDTQYF. The DNA for the CDR3 is TGCAGCTCATTTGGCGGGAGCTATACAGATACGCAGTATTTT.

The V gene is TRBV11-2, the J gene TRBJ2-7; maybe TRBD2 (5 bases). The germline gives CDR1 SGHAT, CDR2 FQNNGV. The V gene lost 6 bases and the J gene lost 2 bases, with 5 bases spanning the gap. The CDR3 runs 11 residues. CDR3 sequence reads: CASRRAYEQYF. In DNA, the CDR3 is TGTGCCAGCAGGCGGGCCTACGAGCAGTACTTC. The full variable domain, with the rest looked up from reference TRBV11-2 and TRBJ2-7, is EAGVAQSPRYKIIEKRQSVAFWCNPISGHATLYWYQQILGQGPKLLIQFQNNGVVDDSQLPKDRFSAERLKGVDSTLKIQPAKLEDSAVYLCASRRAYEQYFGPGTRLTVT.

The chain carries TRBV4-2 and TRBJ1-1; TRBD1 might be the D (5 bases). The V gene's germline CDR1 is LGHNA and CDR2 YNFKEQ. The CDR3 contains 14 residues. V shed 0 bases and J shed 2 bases, with 7 bases lying between them. CDR3 sequence: CASSQDGGNTEAFF. For the CDR3, the DNA is TGTGCCAGCAGCCAAGATGGGGGTAACACTGAAGCTTTCTTT.

V and J are TRBV28 and TRBJ2-7, with 9 bases matching TRBD1. J lost 2 bases, V lost 6 bases, and 2 bases had no gene match. The germline gives CDR1 MDHEN, CDR2 SYDVKM. This CDR3 has 13 residues. CDR3 residues: CASRDRGTYEQYF. The CDR3 DNA follows: TGTGCCAGCAGGGACAGGGGAACCTACGAGCAGTACTTC. Filled out from reference TRBV28 and TRBJ2-7, the complete variable domain reads DVKVTQSSRYLVKRTGEKVFLECVQDMDHENMFWYRQDPGLGLRLIYFSYDVKMKEKGDIPEGYSVSREKKERFSLILESASTNQTSMYLCASRDRGTYEQYFGPGTRLTVT.

The genes are TRBV11-2 and TRBJ2-5; 10 positions match TRBD2. With 1 base clipped from V and 4 bases from J, the junction kept 9 bases outside the gene matches. The CDR3 runs 17 residues. CDR1 and CDR2 from the germline V gene are SGHAT and FQNNGV. The CDR3 loop is CASSLGVSSGSRETQYF. The CDR3 DNA reads TGTGCCAGCAGCTTAGGTGTGTCTAGCGGGAGTAGAGAGACCCAGTACTTC.

The chain uses TRBV5-4 and TRBJ2-1; the match to TRBD2 covers 7 bases. The V gene's germline CDR1 is SGHNT and CDR2 YYREEE (reference sequence). With 4 bases clipped from V and 0 bases from J, the junction kept 16 bases outside the gene matches. There are 19 residues in the CDR3. The CDR3 DNA is TGTGCCAGCAGCCCCCCCCGCGGGAGCGTTAAAGGCTCCTACAATGAGCAGTTCTTC. It encodes CASSPPRGSVKGSYNEQFF. The whole variable domain, remainder taken from reference TRBV5-4 and TRBJ2-1, is ETGVTQSPTHLIKTRGQQVTLRCSSQSGHNTVSWYQQALGQGPQFIFQYYREEENGRGNFPPRFSGLQFPNYSSELNVNALELDDSALYLCASSPPRGSVKGSYNEQFFGPGTRLTVL.

The chain links TRBV28 to TRBJ2-3; TRBD2 matches at 8 bases. In germline, CDR1 is MDHEN, CDR2 SYDVKM. The CDR3 loop spans 16 amino acids. The trim removed 4 bases at V and 2 bases at J, leaving 8 bases unmatched. The CDR3 loop reads CASSSPASGYTDTQYF. Here the CDR3 DNA reads TGTGCCAGCAGTTCCCCGGCTAGCGGGTACACAGATACGCAGTATTTT.

V usage is TRBV27 and J usage is TRBJ1-6, with D possibly being TRBD1 (5 bases). Deletions cut 2 bases from V and 7 bases from J, with 12 bases between. The CDR3 sequence is 15 residues long. The germline CDR1 and CDR2 sequences are MNHEY and SMNVEV (reference sequence). The CDR3 here is CASSLGTGSNSPLHF. The CDR3 DNA sequence: TGTGCCAGCAGTTTAGGTACAGGCAGCAATTCACCCCTCCACTTT.

The chain uses TRBV28 and TRBJ2-1; 11 nucleotides match TRBD2. The CDR3 sequence is 17 residues long. Germline V lookup: CDR1 MDHEN, CDR2 SYDVKM. V shed 5 bases, J shed 5 bases, and the junction held 11 bases outside the gene matches. The CDR3 here is CASSQTLLAGVHNEQFF. The CDR3 nucleotides read TGTGCCAGCAGTCAAACCCTACTAGCGGGAGTACACAATGAGCAGTTCTTC.

The rearrangement links TRBV28 to TRBJ1-2; maybe TRBD1 (5 bases). Per the germline V gene, CDR1 is MDHEN and CDR2 is SYDVKM. The CDR3 totals 14 residues. Trimming left V 2 bases short and J 8 bases short, with 15 bases between. This CDR3 reads CASSLPQGWNGYTF. The CDR3 coding sequence is TGTGCCAGCAGTTTACCCCAGGGATGGAACGGCTACACCTTC.

J is TRBJ2-5 and V is TRBV25-1; TRBD1 matches at 7 bases. The germline gives CDR1 MGHDK, CDR2 SYGVNS. V was clipped by 3 bases and J by 4 bases; unmatched bases: 8. CDR3 length: 15 residues. DNA of the CDR3: TGTGCCAGCAGTGACCGACAGGGCGTGGCAGAGACCCAGTACTTC. Amino acid sequence: CASSDRQGVAETQYF.

This chain connects TRBV19 to TRBJ1-1, with a tentative D call TRBD1 (5 bases). Trimming cost V 6 bases and J 5 bases, with 19 bases left between them. There are 15 residues in the CDR3. In germline, CDR1 is LNHDA, CDR2 SQIVND (reference sequence). In DNA, the CDR3 is TGTGCCAGTAGCCCACCGTGGGCGGGGCGAACTGAAGCTTTCTTT. Translating gives CASSPPWAGRTEAFF.

V is TRBV27 and J is TRBJ2-5; D is ambiguous. The CDR3 extends over 14 amino acids. Germline-derived CDR1 and CDR2 are MNHEY and SMNVEV (reference sequence). V was shortened by 5 bases and J by 1 base, with 11 bases between the two germline ends. The CDR3 DNA is TGTGCCAGCAGTCGGCCGGGCCCCCAAGAGACCCAGTACTTC. This encodes CASSRPGPQETQYF.

In regard to this clone: Different DNA sequences within this sample yield the same CDR3. The rearrangement uses TRBV19 and TRBJ2-2; D may be TRBD2 (5 bases). This CDR3 comprises 14 residues. Deletions cut 3 bases from V and 4 bases from J, with 9 bases between. CDR1 is LNHDA, CDR2 SQIVND, per germline (reference sequence). The CDR3 sequence: CASSIRGPTGELFF. The CDR3 coding sequence is TGTGCCAGTAGTATTCGCGGGCCCACCGGGGAGCTGTTTTTT.

DNA for the CDR3: TGTGCCAGCAGCCCTCAGGGGGTGGGCAGGGAACTGTTTTTT. It yields the protein CASSPQGVGRELFF. The chain carries TRBV7-2 and TRBJ1-4; TRBD1 aligns across 7 bases. Germline V CDR1 and CDR2: SGHTA, FQGNSA. V shed 5 bases, J shed 12 bases, and the junction held 12 bases outside the gene matches. This CDR3 region has 14 residues.

This sequence joins TRBV28 and TRBJ2-7, with TRBD2 matching over 13 bases. The ends lost 4 bases at V and 5 bases at J; junction bases unmatched: 11. This CDR3 has 17 residues. From germline, CDR1 is MDHEN and CDR2 SYDVKM. CDR3 loop: CASSSPRTSGRSHEQYF. Here the CDR3 DNA reads TGTGCCAGCAGTTCCCCTAGGACTAGCGGGAGATCGCACGAGCAGTACTTC.

The rearrangement uses TRBV14 and TRBJ2-3; D may be TRBD2 (6 bases). The CDR3 contains 15 residues. Germline V lookup: CDR1 SGHDN, CDR2 FVKESK. The ends were cut back, 4 bases at V and 2 bases at J, with 13 bases in the middle. Here the CDR3 reads CASSRGLILTDTQYF. The CDR3 DNA follows: TGTGCCAGCAGCCGCGGACTAATTCTCACAGATACGCAGTATTTT.

The CDR3 protein is CASSNRVPGSYEQYF. The DNA of the CDR3 is TGTGCCAGCAGCAACAGGGTTCCCGGCTCCTACGAGCAGTACTTC. The chain employs TRBV11-2 and TRBJ2-7, with D possibly matching TRBD1 (6 bases). The germline V and J ends were trimmed by 5 bases and 0 bases, with 14 bases remaining between them. The length of the CDR3 is 15 residues. The germline V gene encodes CDR1 SGHAT and CDR2 FQNNGV.